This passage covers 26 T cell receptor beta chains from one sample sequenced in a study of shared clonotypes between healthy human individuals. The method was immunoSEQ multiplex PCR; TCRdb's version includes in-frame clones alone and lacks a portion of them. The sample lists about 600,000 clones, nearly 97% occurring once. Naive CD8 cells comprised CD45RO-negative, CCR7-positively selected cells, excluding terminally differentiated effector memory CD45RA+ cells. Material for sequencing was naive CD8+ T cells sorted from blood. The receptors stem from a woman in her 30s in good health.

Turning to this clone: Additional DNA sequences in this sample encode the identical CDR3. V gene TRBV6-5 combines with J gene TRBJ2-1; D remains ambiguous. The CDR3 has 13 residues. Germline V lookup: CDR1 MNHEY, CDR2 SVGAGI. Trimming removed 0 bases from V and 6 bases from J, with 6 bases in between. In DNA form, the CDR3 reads TGTGCCAGCAGTTACTCGTCCGGCAATGAGCAGTTCTTC. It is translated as CASSYSSGNEQFF.

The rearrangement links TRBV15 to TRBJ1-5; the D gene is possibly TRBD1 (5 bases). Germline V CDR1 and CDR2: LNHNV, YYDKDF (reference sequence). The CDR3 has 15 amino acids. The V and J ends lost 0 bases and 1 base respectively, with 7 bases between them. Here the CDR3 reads CATSREGVSNQPQHF. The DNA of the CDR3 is TGTGCCACCAGCAGAGAGGGGGTAAGCAATCAGCCCCAGCATTTT.

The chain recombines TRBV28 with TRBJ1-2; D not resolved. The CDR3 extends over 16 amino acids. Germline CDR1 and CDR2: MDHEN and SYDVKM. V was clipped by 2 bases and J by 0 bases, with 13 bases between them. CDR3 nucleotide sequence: TGTGCCAGCAGTTTAGTTCTTACGGGGTCTAACTATGGCTACACCTTC. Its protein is CASSLVLTGSNYGYTF.

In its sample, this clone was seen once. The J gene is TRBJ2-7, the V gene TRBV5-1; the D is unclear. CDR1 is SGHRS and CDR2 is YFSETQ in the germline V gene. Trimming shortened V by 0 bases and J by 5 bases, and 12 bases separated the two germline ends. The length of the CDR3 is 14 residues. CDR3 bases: TGCGCCAGCAGCTTGGACGTCGGCATGGACGAGCAGTACTTC. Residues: CASSLDVGMDEQYF.

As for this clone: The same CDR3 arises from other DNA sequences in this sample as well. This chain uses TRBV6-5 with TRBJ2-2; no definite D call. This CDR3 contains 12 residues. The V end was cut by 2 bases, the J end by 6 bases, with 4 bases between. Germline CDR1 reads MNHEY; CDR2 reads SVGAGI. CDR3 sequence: CASSYGSGELFF. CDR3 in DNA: TGTGCCAGCAGTTACGGATCCGGGGAGCTGTTTTTT.

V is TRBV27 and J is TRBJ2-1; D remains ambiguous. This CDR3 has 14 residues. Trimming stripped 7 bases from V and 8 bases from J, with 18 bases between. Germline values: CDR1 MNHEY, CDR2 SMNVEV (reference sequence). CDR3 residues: CASTRVGALHEQFF. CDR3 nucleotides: TGTGCCAGCACCCGCGTAGGAGCCCTCCATGAGCAGTTCTTC.

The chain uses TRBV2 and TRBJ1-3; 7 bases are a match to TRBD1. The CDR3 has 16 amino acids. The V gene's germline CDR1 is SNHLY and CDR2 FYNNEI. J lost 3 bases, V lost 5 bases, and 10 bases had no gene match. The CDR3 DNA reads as TGTGCCAGCAGTCCAACCCGGGACAGAAGTGGAAACACCATATATTTT. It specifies CASSPTRDRSGNTIYF. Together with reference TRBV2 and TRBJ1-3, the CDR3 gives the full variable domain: EPEVTQTPSHQVTQMGQEVILRCVPISNHLYFYWYRQILGQKVEFLVSFYNNEISEKSEIFDDQFSVERPDGSNFTLKIRSTKLEDSAMYFCASSPTRDRSGNTIYFGEGSWLTVV.

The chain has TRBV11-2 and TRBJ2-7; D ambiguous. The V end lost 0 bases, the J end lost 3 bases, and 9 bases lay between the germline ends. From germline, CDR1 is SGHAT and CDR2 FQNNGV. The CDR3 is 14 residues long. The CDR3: CASSLEGNYYEQYF. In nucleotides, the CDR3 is TGTGCCAGCAGCTTAGAGGGGAACTACTACGAGCAGTACTTC.

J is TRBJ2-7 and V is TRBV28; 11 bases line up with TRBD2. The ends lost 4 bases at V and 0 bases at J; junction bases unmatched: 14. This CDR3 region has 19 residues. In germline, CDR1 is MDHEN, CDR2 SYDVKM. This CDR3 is CASSSSGLAGPRSSYEQYF. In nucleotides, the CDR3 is TGTGCCAGCAGTTCGTCCGGACTAGCGGGTCCCCGAAGCTCCTACGAGCAGTACTTC.

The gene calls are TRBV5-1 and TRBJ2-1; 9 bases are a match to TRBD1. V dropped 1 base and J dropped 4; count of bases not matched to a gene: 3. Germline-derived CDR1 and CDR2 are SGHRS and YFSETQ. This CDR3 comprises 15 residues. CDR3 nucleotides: TGCGCCAGCAGCTTGATACAGGGGGCTTACAATGAGCAGTTCTTC. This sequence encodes CASSLIQGAYNEQFF.

DNA of the CDR3: TGTGCCAGCAGCCTAGGGGGCAGACACACTGAAGCTTTCTTT. This codes for CASSLGGRHTEAFF. This chain joins TRBV5-4 and TRBJ1-1, with 7 positions matching TRBD1. The germline CDR1 and CDR2 sequences are SGHNT and YYREEE (reference sequence). The V gene end was trimmed by 4 bases and the J gene end by 3 bases; junction bases not matched to a gene: 6. The CDR3 runs to 14 residues. The complete variable domain, with remaining parts taken from reference TRBV5-4 and TRBJ1-1, reads ETGVTQSPTHLIKTRGQQVTLRCSSQSGHNTVSWYQQALGQGPQFIFQYYREEENGRGNFPPRFSGLQFPNYSSELNVNALELDDSALYLCASSLGGRHTEAFFGQGTRLTVV.

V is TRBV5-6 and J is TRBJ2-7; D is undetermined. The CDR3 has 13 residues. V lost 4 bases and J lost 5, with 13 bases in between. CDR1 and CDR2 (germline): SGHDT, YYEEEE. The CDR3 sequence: CASSGLPTHEQYF. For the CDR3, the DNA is TGTGCCAGCAGCGGCCTCCCCACCCACGAGCAGTACTTC. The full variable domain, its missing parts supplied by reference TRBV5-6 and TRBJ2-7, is DAGVTQSPTHLIKTRGQQVTLRCSPKSGHDTVSWYQQALGQGPQFIFQYYEEEERQRGNFPDRFSGHQFPNYSSELNVNALLLGDSALYLCASSGLPTHEQYFGPGTRLTVT.

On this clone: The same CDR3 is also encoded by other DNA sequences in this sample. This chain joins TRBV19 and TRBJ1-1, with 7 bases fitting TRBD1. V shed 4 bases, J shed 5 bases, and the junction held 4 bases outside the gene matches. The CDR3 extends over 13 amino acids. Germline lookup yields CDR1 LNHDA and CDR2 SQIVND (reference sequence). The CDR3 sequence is CASSTGGGTEAFF. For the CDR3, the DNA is TGTGCCAGTAGTACAGGGGGAGGGACTGAAGCTTTCTTT.

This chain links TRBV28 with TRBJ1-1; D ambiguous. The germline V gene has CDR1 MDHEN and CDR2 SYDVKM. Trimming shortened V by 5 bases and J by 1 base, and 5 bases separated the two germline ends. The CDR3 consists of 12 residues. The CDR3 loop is CASSKGNTEAFF. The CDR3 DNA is TGTGCCAGCAGTAAAGGGAACACTGAAGCTTTCTTT.

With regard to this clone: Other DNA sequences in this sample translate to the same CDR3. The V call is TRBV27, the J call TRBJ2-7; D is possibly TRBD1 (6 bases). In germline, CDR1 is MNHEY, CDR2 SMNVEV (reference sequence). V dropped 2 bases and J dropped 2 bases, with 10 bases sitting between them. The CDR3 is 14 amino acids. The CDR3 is CASSLLGAAYEQYF. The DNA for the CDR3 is TGTGCCAGCAGTTTACTGGGGGCGGCCTACGAGCAGTACTTC.

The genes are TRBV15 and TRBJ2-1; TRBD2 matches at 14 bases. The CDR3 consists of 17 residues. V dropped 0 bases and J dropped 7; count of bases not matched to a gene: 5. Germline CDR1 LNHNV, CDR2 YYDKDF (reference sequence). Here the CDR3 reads CATSRDGTSGSVNEQFF. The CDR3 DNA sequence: TGTGCCACCAGCAGAGACGGGACTAGCGGGAGTGTGAATGAGCAGTTCTTC.

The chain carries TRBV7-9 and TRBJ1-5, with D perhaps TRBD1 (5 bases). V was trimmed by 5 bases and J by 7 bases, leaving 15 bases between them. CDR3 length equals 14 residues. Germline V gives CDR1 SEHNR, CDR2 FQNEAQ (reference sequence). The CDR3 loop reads CASSRVGRAQPQHF. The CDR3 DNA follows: TGTGCCAGCAGCCGGGTGGGCAGGGCCCAGCCCCAGCATTTT. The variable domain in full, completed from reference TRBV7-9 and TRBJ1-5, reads DTGVSQNPRHKITKRGQNVTFRCDPISEHNRLYWYRQTLGQGPEFLTYFQNEAQLEKSRLLSDRFSAERPKGSFSTLEIQRTEQGDSAMYLCASSRVGRAQPQHFGDGTRLSIL.

The chain's CDR3 is CASSPPGLAGLSYNEQFF. CDR3 sequence (DNA): TGTGCCAGCAGCCCACCGGGACTAGCGGGACTCTCCTACAATGAGCAGTTCTTC. The chain uses TRBV5-6 and TRBJ2-1, with TRBD2 matching over 13 bases. The V and J ends lost 4 bases and 0 bases, in that order; junction bases with no gene match: 7. Germline values: CDR1 SGHDT, CDR2 YYEEEE. CDR3 length equals 18 residues.

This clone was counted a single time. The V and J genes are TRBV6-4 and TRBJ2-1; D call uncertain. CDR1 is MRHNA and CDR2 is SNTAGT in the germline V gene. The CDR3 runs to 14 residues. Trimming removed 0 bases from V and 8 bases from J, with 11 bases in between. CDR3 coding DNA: TGTGCCAGCAGTGACTCAGCGCTTTCCGATGAGCAGTTCTTC. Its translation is CASSDSALSDEQFF.

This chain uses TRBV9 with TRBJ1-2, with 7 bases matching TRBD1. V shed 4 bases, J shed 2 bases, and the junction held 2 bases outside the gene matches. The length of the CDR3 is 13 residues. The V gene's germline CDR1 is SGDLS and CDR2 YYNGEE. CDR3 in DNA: TGTGCCAGCAGCCAACAGGGGAACTATGGCTACACCTTC. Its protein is CASSQQGNYGYTF.

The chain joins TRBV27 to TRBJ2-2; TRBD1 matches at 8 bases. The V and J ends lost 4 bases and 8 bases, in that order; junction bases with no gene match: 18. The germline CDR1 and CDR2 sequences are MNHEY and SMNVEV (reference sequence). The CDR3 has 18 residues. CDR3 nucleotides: TGTGCCAGCAGTTCGGTTTACAAGGCGGCAGGGGGCATGGGGGAGCTGTTTTTT. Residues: CASSSVYKAAGGMGELFF.

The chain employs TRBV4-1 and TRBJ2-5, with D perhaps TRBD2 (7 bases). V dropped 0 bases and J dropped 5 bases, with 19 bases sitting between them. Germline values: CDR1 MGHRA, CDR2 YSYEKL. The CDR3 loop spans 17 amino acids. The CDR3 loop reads CASSQDLYGGGGETQYF. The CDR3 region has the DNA TGCGCCAGCAGCCAAGATCTTTACGGTGGGGGGGGCGAGACCCAGTACTTC.

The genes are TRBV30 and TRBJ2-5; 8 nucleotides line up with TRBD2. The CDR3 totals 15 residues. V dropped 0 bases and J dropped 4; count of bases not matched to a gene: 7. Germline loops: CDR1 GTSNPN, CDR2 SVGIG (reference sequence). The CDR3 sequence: CAWSVPGGGLETQYF. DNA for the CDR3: TGTGCCTGGAGTGTACCGGGGGGGGGCTTAGAGACCCAGTACTTC.

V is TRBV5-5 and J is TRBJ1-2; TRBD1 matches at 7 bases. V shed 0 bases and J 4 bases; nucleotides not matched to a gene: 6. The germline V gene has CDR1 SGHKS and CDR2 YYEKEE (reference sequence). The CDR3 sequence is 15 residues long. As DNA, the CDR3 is TGTGCCAGCAGCTTGGATGCCCGGGACAGCTATGGCTACACCTTC. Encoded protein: CASSLDARDSYGYTF. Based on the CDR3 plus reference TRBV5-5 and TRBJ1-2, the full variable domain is DAGVTQSPTHLIKTRGQQVTLRCSPISGHKSVSWYQQVLGQGPQFIFQYYEKEERGRGNFPDRFSARQFPNYSSELNVNALLLGDSALYLCASSLDARDSYGYTFGSGTRLTVV.

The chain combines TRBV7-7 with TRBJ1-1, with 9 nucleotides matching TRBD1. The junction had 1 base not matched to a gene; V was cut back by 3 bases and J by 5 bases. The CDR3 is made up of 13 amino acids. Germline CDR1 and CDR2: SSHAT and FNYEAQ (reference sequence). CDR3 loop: CASSFGTGTEAFF. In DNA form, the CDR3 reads TGTGCCAGCAGCTTTGGGACAGGGACTGAAGCTTTCTTT.

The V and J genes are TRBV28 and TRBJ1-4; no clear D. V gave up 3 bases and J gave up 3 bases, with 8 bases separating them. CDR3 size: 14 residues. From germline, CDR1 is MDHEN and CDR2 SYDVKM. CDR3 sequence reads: CASSFRVSNEKLFF. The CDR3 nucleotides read TGTGCCAGCAGTTTCCGCGTGTCTAATGAAAAACTGTTTTTT.